Below, 23 T cell receptor beta chains from the same sample are listed, as sequenced in a study of CD8 T cells in Susac syndrome. It was with random hexamers that roughly 0.5 to 1 ug RNA was reverse transcribed. TCRdb re-called the immunoSEQ multiplex PCR reads with MiXCR, one entry per CDR3 protein. In the table there are approximately 130,000 distinct CDR3 sequences, about 90% of which are singletons. Sequenced material: CD8+ T cells from PBMCs. These receptors were collected from a human donor with multiple sclerosis.

The chain carries TRBV29-1 and TRBJ2-3; D not certain. Germline-derived CDR1 and CDR2 are SQVTM and ANQGSEA. The CDR3 is 12 residues long. In nucleotides, the CDR3 is TGCTCAGGTCTGGAGTCGACAGATACGCAGTATTTT. Its translation: CSGLESTDTQYF.

The gene calls are TRBV5-6 and TRBJ2-7; TRBD1 agrees at 8 bases. V was clipped by 0 bases and J by 5 bases; unmatched bases: 7. The germline V gene has CDR1 SGHDT and CDR2 YYEEEE. The CDR3 consists of 15 residues. The DNA for the CDR3 is TGTGCCAGCAGCTTGGCCCGGGACAGGACCAACGAGCAGTACTTC. Protein product: CASSLARDRTNEQYF.

This rearrangement joins TRBV6-6 to TRBJ1-3, with a possible D match to TRBD1 (5 bases). The V end was cut by 2 bases, the J end by 0 bases, with 8 bases between. The CDR3 is made up of 15 amino acids. Germline V gives CDR1 MNHNY, CDR2 SVGAGI (reference sequence). For the CDR3, the DNA is TGTGCCAGCAGTTACGAGGGGAACTCTGGAAACACCATATATTTT. It codes for CASSYEGNSGNTIYF.

This chain uses TRBV7-9 with TRBJ2-1; the D gene is possibly TRBD2 (5 bases). This CDR3 is 16 amino acids long. The germline CDR1 and CDR2 sequences are SEHNR and FQNEAQ (reference sequence). Trimming left V 3 bases short and J 0 bases short, with 12 bases between. CDR3 amino acids: CASSLIGGGSYNEQFF. CDR3 sequence (DNA): TGTGCCAGCAGCTTGATCGGCGGAGGCTCCTACAATGAGCAGTTCTTC.

V gene TRBV3-1 combines with J gene TRBJ2-3; tentatively, D is TRBD2 (5 bases). The CDR3 loop spans 13 amino acids. Trimming removed 0 bases from V and 5 bases from J, with 6 bases in between. Germline V gene lookup returns CDR1 LGHDT and CDR2 YNNKEL (reference sequence). CDR3 in amino acids: CASSQDSEDTQYF. The CDR3 DNA is TGTGCCAGCAGCCAAGATAGCGAAGATACGCAGTATTTT.

The CDR3 region is CASSVQAGGPIGVETQYF. CDR3 nucleotide sequence: TGTGCCAGCAGCGTCCAAGCGGGAGGGCCAATCGGCGTAGAGACCCAGTACTTC. The chain is built from TRBV9 and TRBJ2-5; 10 bases are shared with TRBD2. The CDR3 runs to 18 residues. J gave up 4 bases and V 2 bases, and 14 bases lay outside the gene matches. Germline V CDR1 and CDR2: SGDLS, YYNGEE.

The chain links TRBV7-3 to TRBJ1-2; 7 nucleotides align to TRBD1. V was pared by 3 bases and J by 4 bases, with 5 bases of the junction left unmatched. In germline, CDR1 is SGHTA, CDR2 FQGTGA. This CDR3 comprises 14 residues. CDR3 coding DNA: TGTGCCAGCAGCTTGGCAGGGGGTGGCTATGGCTACACCTTC. Protein sequence: CASSLAGGGYGYTF.

The V call is TRBV29-1, the J call TRBJ2-7, with TRBD1 matching over 9 bases. The length of the CDR3 is 14 residues. The germline V gene encodes CDR1 SQVTM and CDR2 ANQGSEA. The J segment lost 3 bases and the V segment lost 5 bases, leaving 8 bases of the junction unmatched. CDR3 residues: CSVFSGTGLYEQYF. CDR3 DNA: TGCAGCGTTTTCTCCGGGACAGGGCTCTACGAGCAGTACTTC.

The chain couples TRBV11-3 to TRBJ2-5; D uncertain. CDR1 is SGHNT and CDR2 is YENEEA in the germline V gene. The CDR3 sequence is 10 residues long. The CDR3 sequence: CSPLRETQYF. The CDR3 DNA reads TGTTCGCCCCTGCGGGAGACCCAGTACTTC.

This chain joins TRBV6-2 or TRBV6-3 and TRBJ2-2; D is undetermined. The length of the CDR3 is 13 residues. Trimming removed 2 bases from V and 3 bases from J, with 4 bases in between. Germline CDR1 MNHEY, CDR2 SVGEGT. This CDR3 is CASSYTDTGELFF. The CDR3, as DNA: TGTGCCAGCAGTTACACGGACACCGGGGAGCTGTTTTTT.

The chain couples TRBV13 to TRBJ2-7, with unresolved D. Germline assignment: CDR1 PRHDT and CDR2 FYEKMQ (reference sequence). V was shortened by 0 bases and J by 7 bases, with 10 bases between the two germline ends. The CDR3 runs to 13 residues. In nucleotides, the CDR3 is TGTGCCAGCAGCTTAGGCCGATTGGAGGAGCAGTACTTC. Translating it yields CASSLGRLEEQYF.

This chain links TRBV29-1 with TRBJ2-7, with 12 bases aligning to TRBD1. The CDR3 covers 16 residues. Germline CDR1 reads SQVTM; CDR2 reads ANQGSEA. The V gene end was trimmed by 1 base and the J gene end by 9 bases; junction bases not matched to a gene: 13. CDR3 nucleotides: TGCAGCGTTGAAGCGTTGCCCGGGACAGGGGGCAGCGTGCAGTACTTC. It yields the protein CSVEALPGTGGSVQYF.

The chain has TRBV27 and TRBJ2-7, with TRBD2 matching 10 bases. Germline CDR1 reads MNHEY; CDR2 reads SMNVEV (reference sequence). CDR3 size: 14 residues. The V gene end was trimmed by 6 bases and the J gene end by 3 bases; junction bases not matched to a gene: 5. This chain's CDR3 is CASRPPSGGYEQYF. The CDR3 nucleotides are TGTGCCAGCAGACCTCCTAGCGGGGGCTACGAGCAGTACTTC.

This chain links TRBV12-3 or TRBV12-4 with TRBJ1-2; no reliable D call. CDR3 length equals 12 residues. Trimming shortened V by 2 bases and J by 12 bases, and 13 bases separated the two germline ends. The CDR3 sequence is CASSLWPRLNTF. The CDR3 DNA sequence: TGTGCCAGCAGTTTATGGCCAAGACTCAACACCTTC.

This chain uses TRBV5-6 with TRBJ2-1; no clear D. Germline CDR1 is SGHDT and CDR2 is YYEEEE. The CDR3 is 14 residues long. Trimming took off 0 bases at V and 7 bases at J, with 11 bases between the two ends. For the CDR3, the DNA is TGTGCCAGCAGCTTGGCTTTAGCTTGGAATGAGCAGTTCTTC. This translates into CASSLALAWNEQFF.

The V gene is TRBV5-6, the J gene TRBJ2-3; D possibly corresponds to TRBD1 (6 bases). V dropped 4 bases and J dropped 4 bases, with 10 bases sitting between them. This CDR3 comprises 13 residues. Germline values: CDR1 SGHDT, CDR2 YYEEEE. CDR3 sequence reads: CASSVTGPDTQYF. The CDR3 DNA reads TGTGCCAGCAGCGTGACAGGTCCAGATACGCAGTATTTT.

The rearrangement joins TRBV18 to TRBJ1-1; D is undetermined. CDR1 and CDR2 from the germline V gene are KGHSH and LQKENI. CDR3 length equals 13 residues. Trimming took 2 bases from V and 5 from J, leaving 9 bases between them. CDR3 sequence reads: CASSPDEVTEAFF. CDR3 bases: TGTGCCAGCTCACCAGACGAGGTAACTGAAGCTTTCTTT.

The CDR3 sequence: CASSVAGGWEQYF. The CDR3 region has the DNA TGTGCCAGCAGCGTGGCAGGGGGCTGGGAGCAGTACTTC. V usage is TRBV9 and J usage is TRBJ2-7, with 8 bases identical to TRBD1. The CDR3 runs to 13 residues. With 2 bases clipped from V and 7 bases from J, the junction kept 5 bases outside the gene matches. CDR1 is SGDLS and CDR2 is YYNGEE in the germline V gene.

This chain links TRBV19 with TRBJ1-5; D is unresolved. V was shortened by 6 bases and J by 10 bases, with 13 bases between the two germline ends. CDR3 length: 12 residues. Germline V gene data show CDR1 as LNHDA and CDR2 as SQIVND (reference sequence). CDR3 in DNA: TGTGCCAGTAGCAAGGGATTCTCTCCCCAGCATTTT. Encoded protein: CASSKGFSPQHF.

The CDR3 DNA reads TGCGCCAGCAGCCTCCGGACAGGGTTGGGAAATCAGCCCCAGCATTTT. Translating gives CASSLRTGLGNQPQHF. The rearrangement links TRBV4-1 to TRBJ1-5; 8 nucleotides agree with TRBD1. V lost 4 bases and J lost 4; bases outside the gene matches: 9. Germline lookup yields CDR1 MGHRA and CDR2 YSYEKL. CDR3 length equals 16 residues.

J is TRBJ1-2 and V is TRBV6-2 or TRBV6-3, with D unresolved. CDR3 length: 12 residues. The ends were cut back, 4 bases at V and 4 bases at J, with 7 bases in the middle. Germline CDR1 reads MNHEY; CDR2 reads SVGEGT. In DNA form, the CDR3 reads TGTGCCAGCAGTTCCTCCCCCTATGGCTACACCTTC. The encoded protein is CASSSSPYGYTF.

The V gene is TRBV4-3, the J gene TRBJ1-2; 7 nucleotides agree with TRBD1. Germline CDR1 LGHNA, CDR2 YSLEER. V dropped 1 base and J dropped 8; count of bases not matched to a gene: 7. The CDR3 loop spans 14 amino acids. CDR3 DNA sequence: TGCGCCAGCAGCCAAGTCGGGACAGCGGGGGGCTACACCTTC. It is translated as CASSQVGTAGGYTF.

The rearrangement uses TRBV4-1 and TRBJ1-2; D is ambiguous. From germline, CDR1 is MGHRA and CDR2 YSYEKL. Trimming stripped 4 bases from V and 3 bases from J, with 21 bases between. CDR3 size: 17 residues. This CDR3 is CASSPDFTAPFHYGYTF. CDR3 sequence (DNA): TGCGCCAGCAGCCCCGATTTTACAGCGCCCTTTCACTATGGCTACACCTTC.